The T cell receptor (beta chain) described here comes from a study of T cell responses to AZD1222 COVID-19 vaccine. Across the whole study: It was second doses at about 4 or about 12 weeks that were pooled.

Using immunoSEQ multiplex PCR, the repertoire was profiled, and TCRdb retains in-frame clones only, with some absent. Among some 180,000 clones, around 92% were seen once, and the ten largest hold more than 9%. From germline, CDR1 is MGHDK and CDR2 SYGVNS. The CDR3 has 13 residues. V lost 2 bases to trimming and J lost 8 bases, with 12 bases between them. This sample comprised peripheral blood, obtained on day 0 of AZD1222 vaccination. The receptor was derived from an adult in good health. V and J are TRBV25-1 and TRBJ1-2; a weak D match, TRBD1 (6 bases). The CDR3 loop is CASSEAAGDGYTF. In DNA form, the CDR3 reads TGTGCCAGCAGTGAAGCGGCAGGGGACGGCTACACCTTC.